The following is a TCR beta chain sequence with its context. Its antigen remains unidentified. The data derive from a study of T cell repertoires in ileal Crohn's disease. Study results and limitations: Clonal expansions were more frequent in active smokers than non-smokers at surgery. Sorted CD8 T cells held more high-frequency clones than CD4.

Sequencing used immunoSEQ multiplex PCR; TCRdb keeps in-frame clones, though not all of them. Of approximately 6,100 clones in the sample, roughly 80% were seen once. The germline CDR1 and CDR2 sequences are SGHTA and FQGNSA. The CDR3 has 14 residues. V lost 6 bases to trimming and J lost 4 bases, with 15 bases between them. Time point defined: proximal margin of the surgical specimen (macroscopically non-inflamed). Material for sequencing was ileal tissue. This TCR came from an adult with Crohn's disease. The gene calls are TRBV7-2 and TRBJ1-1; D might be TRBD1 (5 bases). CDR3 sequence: CASRLSGPATEAFF. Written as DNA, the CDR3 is TGTGCCAGCAGGTTGTCAGGGCCGGCCACTGAAGCTTTCTTT.